These 5 T cell receptor beta chains came from one sample sequenced in a study of vaccination effects on CD4 cells after COVID-19. TCRdb keeps only in-frame clones here, not all; method: immunoSEQ multiplex PCR. The sample has about 38,000 clones, around 68% seen once. Their target antigens are unknown. Using viral peptide pools, the ViraFEST assay grew out antigen-specific CD4+ T cells prior to sequencing. Isolating CD4+ T cells followed more than eight days of culture. Nobody among the vaccine recipients had prior SARS-CoV-2 infection (nucleocapsid antibodies were negative). The sequences come from CD4+ T cells from PBMCs cultured with SARS-CoV-2 spike peptides, collected before COVID-19 vaccination. The origin of the receptors is a human donor who received a COVID-19 vaccine.

V and J are TRBV19 and TRBJ2-1; a possible D gene is TRBD2 (7 bases). CDR1 is LNHDA and CDR2 is SQIVND in the germline V gene (reference sequence). This CDR3 has 15 residues. V was cut by 6 bases and J by 2 bases, with 14 bases left in between. This chain's CDR3 is CASSKEGGAYNEQFF. The CDR3 nucleotides are TGTGCCAGTAGCAAGGAGGGGGGGGCCTACAATGAGCAGTTCTTC. Using reference TRBV19 and TRBJ2-1 for the parts outside the CDR3, the full variable domain is DGGITQSPKYLFRKEGQNVTLSCEQNLNHDAMYWYRQDPGQGLRLIYYSQIVNDFQKGDIAEGYSVSREKKESFPLTVTSAQKNPTAFYLCASSKEGGAYNEQFFGPGTRLTVL.

This clone was found a few times. V is TRBV19 and J is TRBJ2-3, with 16 bases matching TRBD2. With V trimmed by 3 bases and J by 9 bases, 6 bases remained unmatched. Germline CDR1 LNHDA, CDR2 SQIVND (reference sequence). The CDR3 runs to 16 residues. This CDR3 is CASSMGLAGGPRTQYF. CDR3 DNA: TGTGCCAGTAGTATGGGACTAGCGGGGGGGCCAAGGACGCAGTATTTT.

The V and J genes are TRBV6-2 or TRBV6-3 and TRBJ2-7; the D gene could be TRBD1 or TRBD2 (5 bases each). The CDR3 is 15 amino acids. Germline V gene lookup returns CDR1 MNHEY and CDR2 SVGEGT. V lost 1 base, J lost 3 bases, and 13 bases lay in between. The CDR3 nucleotides are TGTGCCAGCAGTTACTACGGCAGGGAGCTCTACGAGCAGTACTTC. Its translation: CASSYYGRELYEQYF.

This sequence joins TRBV28 and TRBJ2-3, with D tentatively TRBD1 or TRBD2 (5 bases each). The germline gives CDR1 MDHEN, CDR2 SYDVKM. This CDR3 comprises 13 residues. With 3 bases removed from V and 6 bases from J, the gap between germline ends came to 10 bases. CDR3 protein: CASSLGDRDTQYF. The CDR3 nucleotides are TGTGCCAGCAGTTTGGGGGATCGGGATACGCAGTATTTT.

V usage is TRBV10-3 and J usage is TRBJ2-7, with D perhaps matching TRBD1 or TRBD2 (5 bases each). CDR3 length: 14 residues. Germline V gene data show CDR1 as ENHRY and CDR2 as SYGVKD. The V end was cut by 8 bases, the J end by 5 bases, with 19 bases between. This chain's CDR3 is CAIGGKVTSNEQYF. The CDR3 nucleotides are TGTGCCATCGGGGGTAAAGTTACTAGTAACGAGCAGTACTTC.